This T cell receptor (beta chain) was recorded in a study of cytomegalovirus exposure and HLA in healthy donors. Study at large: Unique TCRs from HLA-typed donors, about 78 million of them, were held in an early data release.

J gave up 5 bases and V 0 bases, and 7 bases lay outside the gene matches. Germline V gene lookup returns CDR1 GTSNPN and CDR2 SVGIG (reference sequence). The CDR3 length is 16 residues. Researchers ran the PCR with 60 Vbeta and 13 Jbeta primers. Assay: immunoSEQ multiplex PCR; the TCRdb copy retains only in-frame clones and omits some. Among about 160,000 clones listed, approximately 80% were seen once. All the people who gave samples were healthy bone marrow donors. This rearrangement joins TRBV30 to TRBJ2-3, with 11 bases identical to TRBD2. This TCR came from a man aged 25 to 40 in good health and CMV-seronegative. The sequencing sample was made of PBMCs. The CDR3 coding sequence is TGTGCCTGGAGTGTACGAACTAGCGGGAGTATAGATACGCAGTATTTT. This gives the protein CAWSVRTSGSIDTQYF.